Below, one T cell receptor (beta chain) is given with its context. Methods used by the authors: How many nucleated cells were present was estimated from reference gene primer amplification. The table came from immunoSEQ multiplex PCR; TCRdb's copy has only in-frame clones and leaves some out. V and J calls and clone size are those listed in that table; D and trimming were worked out from the DNA. The sample contains some 150,000 clones, over 75% of which appear only once. This record comes from a study of blood T cell repertoires in COVID-19. Study summary: The analysed material was cDNA or gDNA that came from T cells, B-cell-depleted T cells, or PBMCs.

This CDR3 has 13 residues. Trimming pared 3 bases from V and 6 bases from J, leaving 9 bases between. CDR1 and CDR2 (germline): LNHDA, SQIVND (reference sequence). The origin of this receptor is a woman aged 40 to 55 with acute or convalescent COVID-19. The sequenced sample was peripheral blood. This sequence joins TRBV19 and TRBJ2-1; D is ambiguous. Here the CDR3 reads CASSMRQINEQFF. Written as DNA, the CDR3 is TGTGCCAGTAGTATGAGGCAGATCAATGAGCAGTTCTTC.